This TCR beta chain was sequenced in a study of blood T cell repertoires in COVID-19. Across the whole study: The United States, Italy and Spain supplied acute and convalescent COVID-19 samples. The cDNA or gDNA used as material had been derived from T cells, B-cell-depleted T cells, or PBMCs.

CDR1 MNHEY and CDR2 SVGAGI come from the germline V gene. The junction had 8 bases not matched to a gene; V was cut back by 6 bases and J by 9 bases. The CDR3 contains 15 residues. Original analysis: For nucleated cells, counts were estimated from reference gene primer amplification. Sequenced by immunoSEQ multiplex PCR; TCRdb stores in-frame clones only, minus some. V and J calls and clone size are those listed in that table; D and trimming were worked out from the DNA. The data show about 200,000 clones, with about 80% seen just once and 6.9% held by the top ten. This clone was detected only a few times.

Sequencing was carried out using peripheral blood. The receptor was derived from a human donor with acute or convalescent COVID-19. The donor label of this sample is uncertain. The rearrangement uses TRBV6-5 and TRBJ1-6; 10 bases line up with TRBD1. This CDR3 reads CASRPEGQGRSPLHF. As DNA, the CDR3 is TGTGCCAGCAGGCCCGAGGGACAGGGGCGTTCACCCCTCCACTTT.